The clone carrying this T cell receptor (beta chain) occurred a few times. Its antigen is undetermined. This sample is drawn from a study of identical twins. Broader study findings: Fewer insertions marked abundant cord blood beta clonotypes; young adult naive trended weakly, memory not at all.

CDR3 length: 15 amino acids. Looked up from germline, CDR1 is SGHRS and CDR2 is YFSETQ. J lost 5 bases, V lost 3 bases, and 9 bases had no gene match. Everyone who donated was a healthy Caucasian. cDNA carried unique molecular identifiers, and a universal primer site was added by template switching. TCRdb called the 5' RACE reads again in MiXCR, with one record for every CDR3 protein. This repertoire shows hundreds of thousands of distinct CDR3 sequences, around 8.6% found once; its top ten account for 0.98%. Another study also made use of these data, one on yellow fever vaccine responses in identical twins.

The V and J genes are TRBV5-1 and TRBJ2-5; 8 bases are shared with TRBD1. Sample: PBMCs. The clonotype originates from a woman between 18 and 30 years old in good health. The CDR3, as DNA: TGCGCCAGCAGCTCGCACGGACAGGGAGAGGAGACCCAGTACTTC. Amino acids: CASSSHGQGEETQYF.